One sample yielded the 21 T cell receptor beta chains listed below, sequenced in a study of blood T cell repertoires in COVID-19. The table came from immunoSEQ multiplex PCR; TCRdb's copy has only in-frame clones and leaves some out. The sample lists fewer than 100,000 clones; 75% to 85% were seen once. The material sequenced was peripheral blood. The source is a woman in her 70s with acute or convalescent COVID-19.

The V gene is TRBV5-6, the J gene TRBJ2-1; 11 bases are shared with TRBD2. The CDR3 consists of 15 residues. Germline trimming cut 4 bases from V and 5 bases from J; bases unmatched to any gene: 5. Per germline, CDR1 SGHDT and CDR2 YYEEEE. The CDR3 here is CASSPGLAAHNEQFF. DNA for the CDR3: TGTGCCAGCAGCCCGGGACTAGCGGCGCACAATGAGCAGTTCTTC. Supplemented by reference TRBV5-6 and TRBJ2-1, the full variable domain reads DAGVTQSPTHLIKTRGQQVTLRCSPKSGHDTVSWYQQALGQGPQFIFQYYEEEERQRGNFPDRFSGHQFPNYSSELNVNALLLGDSALYLCASSPGLAAHNEQFFGPGTRLTVL.

This clone was detected once. The chain carries TRBV3-1 (or the pseudogene TRBV3-2) and TRBJ1-6; a weak D match, TRBD1 (5 bases). CDR1 and CDR2 from the germline V gene are LGHDT and YNNKEL (reference sequence). This CDR3 spans 15 amino acids. The V gene lost 1 base and the J gene lost 7 bases, with 11 bases spanning the gap. The DNA of the CDR3 is TGTGCCAGCAGCCAAGGGCGCGGGACCAATTCACCCCTCCACTTT. Protein product: CASSQGRGTNSPLHF.

The V call is TRBV7-3, the J call TRBJ2-2, with 8 bases that match TRBD2. The CDR3 runs to 14 residues. V dropped 5 bases and J dropped 7; count of bases not matched to a gene: 6. CDR1 is SGHTA and CDR2 is FQGTGA in the germline V gene. This CDR3 is CASSPGGVGGELFF. The CDR3 bases are TGTGCCAGCAGCCCCGGGGGGGTTGGCGGGGAGCTGTTTTTT.

The rearrangement joins TRBV6-2 or TRBV6-3 to TRBJ1-6; 7 nucleotides match TRBD1. The V segment lost 2 bases and the J segment 6 bases; nucleotides outside the gene matches: 4. The CDR3 loop spans 15 amino acids. Germline assignment: CDR1 MNHEY and CDR2 SVGEGT. The CDR3 region has the DNA TGTGCCAGCAGTTACCCGGGACAGCTTAATTCACCCCTCCACTTT. Translated, it gives CASSYPGQLNSPLHF.

This clone was seen a single time. The V call is TRBV9, the J call TRBJ2-2; TRBD2 aligns across 12 bases. CDR3 length equals 15 residues. Germline trimming cut 3 bases from V and 4 bases from J; bases unmatched to any gene: 1. Per the germline V gene, CDR1 is SGDLS and CDR2 is YYNGEE. CDR3 sequence reads: CASSETSGGTGELFF. The CDR3, as DNA: TGTGCCAGCAGCGAGACTAGCGGGGGCACCGGGGAGCTGTTTTTT.

V gene TRBV7-3 combines with J gene TRBJ2-3, with TRBD2 matching 12 bases. In germline, CDR1 is SGHTA, CDR2 FQGTGA. V lost 3 bases and J lost 0; bases outside the gene matches: 4. The CDR3 runs 17 residues. This CDR3 reads CASSFGLAGGSTDTQYF. The CDR3 region has the DNA TGTGCCAGCAGCTTCGGTCTAGCGGGGGGGAGCACAGATACGCAGTATTTT.

The chain is built from TRBV7-8 and TRBJ1-5; 7 bases map to TRBD1. The CDR3 spans 14 residues. Germline CDR1 reads SGHVS; CDR2 reads FQNEAQ. J lost 5 bases, V lost 3 bases, and 4 bases had no gene match. As DNA, the CDR3 is TGTGCCAGCAGCTTCAACAGGGGCTATCAGCCCCAGCATTTT. Its translation: CASSFNRGYQPQHF.

This clone has only a few counts. The chain is built from TRBV3-1 (or the pseudogene TRBV3-2) and TRBJ2-1; D gene uncertain. V was clipped by 1 base and J by 9 bases, with 10 bases between them. Germline V gene lookup returns CDR1 LGHDT and CDR2 YNNKEL (reference sequence). The CDR3 runs 13 residues. DNA for the CDR3: TGTGCCAGCAGCCAAGGGGCACACAGTGAGCAGTTCTTC. It is translated as CASSQGAHSEQFF.

This rearrangement joins TRBV6-5 to TRBJ2-7, with TRBD2 matching 9 bases. Unmatched junction bases numbered 5, after V lost 6 bases and J lost 5 bases. In germline, CDR1 is MNHEY, CDR2 SVGAGI. CDR3 length: 13 amino acids. CDR3 region: CASRLAGSHEQYF. CDR3 coding DNA: TGTGCCAGCAGACTAGCGGGTTCCCACGAGCAGTACTTC.

Details on this clone: The sample contains more than one DNA sequence encoding this CDR3. As DNA, the CDR3 is TGTGCCAGCAATCGGTGGGGGGATCAGCCCCAGCATTTT. This sequence encodes CASNRWGDQPQHF. This chain links TRBV28 with TRBJ1-5, with D possibly being TRBD1 (5 bases). The CDR3 is made up of 13 amino acids. The V gene's germline CDR1 is MDHEN and CDR2 SYDVKM. V lost 7 bases and J 5 bases, leaving 12 bases between the germline ends. Using reference TRBV28 and TRBJ1-5 for the parts outside the CDR3, the full variable domain is DVKVTQSSRYLVKRTGEKVFLECVQDMDHENMFWYRQDPGLGLRLIYFSYDVKMKEKGDIPEGYSVSREKKERFSLILESASTNQTSMYLCASNRWGDQPQHFGDGTRLSIL.

The chain employs TRBV6-5 and TRBJ1-1; 7 bases are shared with TRBD1. Germline loops: CDR1 MNHEY, CDR2 SVGAGI. This CDR3 is 15 amino acids long. J lost 0 bases, V lost 0 bases, and 1 base had no gene match. The CDR3 spells CASSYSGQVNTEAFF. The CDR3 region has the DNA TGTGCCAGCAGTTACTCCGGACAGGTGAACACTGAAGCTTTCTTT.

The rearrangement joins TRBV12-5 to TRBJ1-2; 10 nucleotides align to TRBD1. V dropped 2 bases and J dropped 7; count of bases not matched to a gene: 10. CDR1 is LGHNT, CDR2 FRNRAP, per germline. The CDR3 covers 16 residues. DNA of the CDR3: TGTGCTAGTGGTTTGTCAGGCGGGACAGGGGTGATTGGCTACACCTTC. Its translation: CASGLSGGTGVIGYTF. Supplemented by reference TRBV12-5 and TRBJ1-2, the full variable domain reads DARVTQTPRHKVTEMGQEVTMRCQPILGHNTVFWYRQTMMQGLELLAYFRNRAPLDDSGMPKDRFSAEMPDATLATLKIQPSEPRDSAVYFCASGLSGGTGVIGYTFGSGTRLTVV.

CDR3 DNA: TGTGCCAGCAGTTTATCGGGGGGGAAAATCAATGAGCAGTTCTTC. Translated, it gives CASSLSGGKINEQFF. The chain uses TRBV28 and TRBJ2-1, with TRBD2 matching 8 bases. V was clipped by 1 base and J by 6 bases; unmatched bases: 5. This CDR3 has 15 residues. The germline gives CDR1 MDHEN, CDR2 SYDVKM.

The V gene is TRBV3-1 (or the pseudogene TRBV3-2), the J gene TRBJ2-7; TRBD2 matches 9 bases. This CDR3 has 14 residues. CDR1 and CDR2 from the germline V gene are LGHDT and YNNKEL (reference sequence). V trimming: 7 bases; J trimming: 0 bases; junction bases outside the gene matches: 4. CDR3 sequence (DNA): TGTGCCAGCACCCAGGGACTAGCCTCCTACGAGCAGTACTTC. It yields the protein CASTQGLASYEQYF.

The chain is built from TRBV12-3 or TRBV12-4 and TRBJ2-7, with D perhaps TRBD2 (6 bases). Trimming left V 6 bases short and J 6 bases short, with 9 bases between. This CDR3 region has 11 residues. The DNA of the CDR3 is TGTGCCAGCAGGGGCGGGGCCGAGCAGTACTTC. Translation: CASRGGAEQYF.

The gene calls are TRBV3-1 (or the pseudogene TRBV3-2) and TRBJ2-3; a weak D match, TRBD1 (5 bases). The V and J ends lost 6 bases and 8 bases respectively, with 18 bases between them. The CDR3 runs to 14 residues. CDR1 is LGHDT and CDR2 is YNNKEL in the germline V gene (reference sequence). CDR3 coding DNA: TGTGCCAGCAGAACCCAGACCCAGGGAAGTACGCAGTATTTT. It codes for CASRTQTQGSTQYF.

The J gene is TRBJ1-2, the V gene TRBV28; no definite D call. Germline CDR1 is MDHEN and CDR2 is SYDVKM. V was cut by 6 bases and J by 8 bases, with 22 bases left in between. This CDR3 comprises 15 residues. The chain's CDR3 is CASRLEVPGIRGYTF. DNA of the CDR3: TGTGCCAGCAGGCTAGAGGTGCCGGGAATAAGAGGCTACACCTTC.

This chain connects TRBV19 to TRBJ2-1; 8 bases are a match to TRBD1. Germline V lookup: CDR1 LNHDA, CDR2 SQIVND (reference sequence). Trimming cost V 5 bases and J 6 bases; bases outside gene matches: 3. This CDR3 comprises 13 residues. The CDR3 is CASSYTGGNEQFF. As DNA, the CDR3 is TGTGCCAGTAGTTACACAGGGGGCAATGAGCAGTTCTTC.

This clone has only one observation. The chain joins TRBV6-6 to TRBJ2-7; no firm D call. Per germline, CDR1 MNHNY and CDR2 SVGAGI (reference sequence). Trimming left V 8 bases short and J 1 base short, with 12 bases between. The CDR3 contains 13 residues. CDR3 bases: TGTGCCAGCGCGAAAGATTATTCCTACGAGCAGTACTTC. It is translated as CASAKDYSYEQYF.

The CDR3 spells CASRTSGTGAYEQYF. The CDR3 coding sequence is TGTGCCAGCCGCACCTCCGGGACAGGGGCCTACGAGCAGTACTTC. V usage is TRBV19 and J usage is TRBJ2-7, with 10 nucleotides matching TRBD1. The CDR3 extends over 15 amino acids. The germline V gene encodes CDR1 LNHDA and CDR2 SQIVND (reference sequence). Trimming at V came to 9 bases and at J to 2 bases, leaving 10 bases not matched to a gene.

V usage is TRBV19 and J usage is TRBJ1-1; weak D call: TRBD1 (6 bases). The germline gives CDR1 LNHDA, CDR2 SQIVND (reference sequence). V lost 5 bases to trimming and J lost 2 bases, with 12 bases between them. The CDR3 has 14 amino acids. CDR3 protein: CASSVGQTNTEAFF. The CDR3 DNA follows: TGTGCCAGTAGTGTCGGACAGACTAACACTGAAGCTTTCTTT.